What follows is one T cell receptor beta chain and its context. The sample belongs to a study of blood T cell repertoires in COVID-19. About the study: PBMCs, B-cell-depleted T cells, or T cells provided the cDNA or gDNA that made up the material.

V lost 4 bases, J lost 4 bases, and 2 bases stayed unmatched. CDR1 and CDR2 from the germline V gene are SGHNT and YENEEA. The CDR3 length is 13 residues. Those enrolled in Seattle joined during active infection and were followed longitudinally afterward. As processed by the authors: The assay estimated nucleated cells by amplifying reference gene primers. Method: immunoSEQ multiplex PCR; TCRdb's copy keeps in-frame clones and lacks some. The DNA was the basis for D and trimming; V, J and clone size are from that table. The table has hundreds of thousands of clones, around 90% seen once; the top ten hold approximately 3%.

Sequencing input: peripheral blood. The receptor was derived from a woman aged 25 to 39 with COVID-19, enrolled during active disease. The rearrangement links TRBV11-3 to TRBJ2-7; the match to TRBD1 covers 9 bases. The CDR3 DNA reads TGTGCCAGCAGCTCGACAGGGGGGTACGAGCAGTACTTC. Translating it yields CASSSTGGYEQYF.